This passage covers 14 T cell receptor beta chains from one sample sequenced in a study of cytomegalovirus exposure and HLA in healthy donors. With 60 Vbeta and 13 Jbeta primers, the PCR was carried out. Profiled with immunoSEQ multiplex PCR; TCRdb holds only in-frame clones, not every one. The top ten clones hold about 2% of a sample with 250,000 to 350,000 clones, over 85% of them seen once. Sequencing was done on a sample of PBMCs. The receptors originated from a woman aged 18-35 years in good health and CMV-seronegative.

The chain employs TRBV7-3 and TRBJ1-1; the D is unclear. The V gene lost 5 bases and the J gene lost 3 bases, with 10 bases spanning the gap. The CDR3 is 13 residues long. Germline-derived CDR1 and CDR2 are SGHTA and FQGTGA. The CDR3 DNA reads as TGTGCCAGCAGCCTACCCGGTCACACTGAAGCTTTCTTT. This codes for CASSLPGHTEAFF.

Concerning this clone: One end of the junction varies from germline; a read error may be responsible. The chain is built from TRBV7-2 and TRBJ2-3; 9 positions agree with TRBD2. From germline, CDR1 is SGHTA and CDR2 FQGNSA. The CDR3 consists of 16 residues. The CDR3 region has the DNA TGTGCCAGCAGTTCAAAGGGCGGGGGGGCCACAAATACGCAGTATTTT. It specifies CASSSKGGGATNTQYF.

The gene calls are TRBV5-4 and TRBJ2-7; D call uncertain. Per the germline V gene, CDR1 is SGHNT and CDR2 is YYREEE (reference sequence). The CDR3 is 13 residues long. The ends were cut back, 5 bases at V and 0 bases at J, with 9 bases in the middle. This CDR3 is CASSSAPSYEQYF. The DNA of the CDR3 is TGTGCCAGCAGTAGTGCACCCTCCTACGAGCAGTACTTC.

The genes are TRBV11-1 and TRBJ2-7; the D is unclear. The CDR3 is made up of 13 amino acids. Germline lookup yields CDR1 SGHAT and CDR2 FQDESV (reference sequence). V was pared by 3 bases and J by 5 bases, with 11 bases between. CDR3 in amino acids: CASSFSPANEQYF. The CDR3 coding sequence is TGTGCCAGCAGCTTCTCCCCCGCGAACGAGCAGTACTTC.

V gene TRBV5-1 combines with J gene TRBJ2-5; 12 bases fit TRBD2. This CDR3 spans 16 amino acids. Germline CDR1 and CDR2: SGHRS and YFSETQ. After removal of 4 bases from V and 4 bases from J, the junction contained 8 bases not matched to a gene. The chain's CDR3 is CASSPASGGAPETQYF. CDR3 in DNA: TGCGCCAGCAGCCCGGCTAGCGGGGGGGCCCCAGAGACCCAGTACTTC.

The V and J genes are TRBV10-3 and TRBJ2-1, with 10 bases fitting TRBD1. The CDR3 runs to 17 residues. Losses at the gene ends were 0 bases for V and 2 bases for J; bases not matched to a gene: 4. CDR1 ENHRY and CDR2 SYGVKD come from the germline V gene. CDR3 in amino acids: CAISESEDRGTYNEQFF. The CDR3 DNA reads TGTGCCATCAGTGAGTCGGAGGACAGGGGGACCTACAATGAGCAGTTCTTC.

V usage is TRBV6-1 and J usage is TRBJ1-3; 10 bases map to TRBD1. The trim removed 4 bases at V and 5 bases at J, leaving 14 bases unmatched. Germline-derived CDR1 and CDR2 are MNHNS and SASEGT. This CDR3 region has 18 residues. The CDR3 DNA follows: TGTGCCAGCAGTGTTTCCGAGACAGGGGGCGGGAGGCGAAACACCATATATTTT. It encodes CASSVSETGGGRRNTIYF.

CDR3 coding DNA: TGTGCCAGCAGCATCACCGGGGGGCGAAATTACAATGAGCAGTTCTTC. Translated, it gives CASSITGGRNYNEQFF. The genes are TRBV11-2 and TRBJ2-1; D is possibly TRBD2 (7 bases). CDR3 length: 16 residues. The germline CDR1 and CDR2 sequences are SGHAT and FQNNGV. The V gene lost 5 bases and the J gene lost 4 bases, with 18 bases spanning the gap.

This chain joins TRBV18 and TRBJ2-5; 7 bases align to TRBD2. Germline V CDR1 and CDR2: KGHSH, LQKENI. The CDR3 runs to 13 residues. V shed 3 bases and J 3 bases; nucleotides not matched to a gene: 1. This CDR3 is CASSPAGEETQYF. The CDR3 nucleotides are TGTGCCAGCTCACCGGCGGGGGAAGAGACCCAGTACTTC.

The rearrangement links TRBV9 to TRBJ1-1, with 7 bases lining up with TRBD1. V lost 3 bases to trimming and J lost 3 bases; unmatched junction nucleotides: 2. Germline V lookup: CDR1 SGDLS, CDR2 YYNGEE. The CDR3 runs 13 residues. The CDR3 spells CASSADRDTEAFF. The DNA of the CDR3 is TGTGCCAGCAGCGCTGACAGGGACACTGAAGCTTTCTTT.

The rearrangement joins TRBV6-1 to TRBJ2-2, with D perhaps matching TRBD1 (6 bases). CDR3 length: 14 residues. Trimming pared 5 bases from V and 5 bases from J, leaving 12 bases between. Germline V gives CDR1 MNHNS, CDR2 SASEGT. The DNA of the CDR3 is TGTGCCAGCAGTAAACCAGGGGTTACCGGGGAGCTGTTTTTT. It yields the protein CASSKPGVTGELFF.

The chain is built from TRBV5-1 and TRBJ2-7; TRBD2 agrees at 8 bases. Germline V gene sequence: CDR1 SGHRS, CDR2 YFSETQ. The CDR3 contains 15 residues. Trimming at V came to 1 base and at J to 2 bases, leaving 5 bases not matched to a gene. The CDR3 nucleotides are TGCGCCAGCAGCTTGTCCCCGGGACTAGCCTACGAGCAGTACTTC. Protein sequence: CASSLSPGLAYEQYF.

This clone was seen once. The chain uses TRBV27 and TRBJ2-1; maybe TRBD2 (6 bases). The CDR3 is made up of 14 amino acids. Germline V gene data show CDR1 as MNHEY and CDR2 as SMNVEV (reference sequence). V was pared by 3 bases and J by 7 bases, with 13 bases between. The CDR3 region has the DNA TGTGCCAGCAGTTTCTCACAAGGGAGGAATGAGCAGTTCTTC. Translating gives CASSFSQGRNEQFF.

With respect to this clone: The junction differs from germline at one of its ends, possibly a read error. The chain joins TRBV5-5 to TRBJ2-5; D is uncertain. The V gene's germline CDR1 is SGHKS and CDR2 YYEKEE (reference sequence). The CDR3 runs to 15 residues. CDR3: CASSLFGEPEEAQYF. CDR3 coding DNA: TGTGCCAGCAGCTTGTTCGGCGAACCTGAAGAGGCCCAGTACTTC.